The 32 T cell receptor beta chains below all came from one sample that was sequenced in a study of control samples from healthy donors and cancer patients. Method: immunoSEQ multiplex PCR; TCRdb's copy keeps in-frame clones and lacks some. This table has approximately 140,000 clones, approximately 93% appearing once. Sample: blood. The receptors shown here come from a man aged 18 to 29 in good health.

The V call is TRBV6-5, the J call TRBJ1-2; 10 bases align to TRBD1. Germline-derived CDR1 and CDR2 are MNHEY and SVGAGI. The CDR3 extends over 13 amino acids. Trimming at V came to 6 bases and at J to 6 bases, leaving 4 bases not matched to a gene. In DNA, the CDR3 is TGTGCCAGCAGCCTAGGGACAGGGGATGGCTACACCTTC. Its translation: CASSLGTGDGYTF.

The V and J genes are TRBV29-1 and TRBJ2-7, with D possibly TRBD1 on 6 matching bases. Germline CDR1 and CDR2: SQVTM and ANQGSEA. The length of the CDR3 is 13 residues. Trimming took 7 bases from V and 4 from J, leaving 17 bases between them. In DNA form, the CDR3 reads TGCAGCGCCGGTGGGGGACAAATGTACGAGCAGTACTTC. It codes for CSAGGGQMYEQYF.

The rearrangement uses TRBV7-6 and TRBJ2-1; 10 positions agree with TRBD2. The CDR3 covers 15 residues. The germline V gene has CDR1 SGHVS and CDR2 FNYEAQ. The ends lost 5 bases at V and 8 bases at J; junction bases unmatched: 9. The CDR3 sequence: CASSPSSGRFYEQFF. The CDR3 nucleotides read TGTGCCAGCAGCCCTAGTAGCGGGAGGTTCTATGAGCAGTTCTTC.

V and J are TRBV7-2 and TRBJ2-5; maybe TRBD1 (5 bases). The CDR3 is made up of 14 amino acids. The germline V gene encodes CDR1 SGHTA and CDR2 FQGNSA. The V gene lost 2 bases and the J gene lost 4 bases, with 11 bases spanning the gap. The CDR3 protein is CASSLSRTRETQYF. The CDR3 DNA follows: TGTGCCAGCAGCTTATCGCGGACAAGAGAGACCCAGTACTTC.

The rearrangement uses TRBV6-6 and TRBJ1-3; D might be TRBD1 (5 bases). The CDR3 runs 17 residues. Trimming pared 5 bases from V and 0 bases from J, leaving 17 bases between. Germline CDR1 and CDR2: MNHNY and SVGAGI (reference sequence). The CDR3 reads CASSHLVQGHSGNTIYF. DNA for the CDR3: TGTGCCAGCAGTCATTTAGTCCAGGGCCACTCTGGAAACACCATATATTTT.

The chain joins TRBV3-1 (or the pseudogene TRBV3-2) to TRBJ1-1, with D perhaps TRBD1 (6 bases). The germline V gene encodes CDR1 LGHDT and CDR2 YNNKEL (reference sequence). The CDR3 totals 15 residues. The germline V and J ends were trimmed by 5 bases and 4 bases, with 17 bases remaining between them. Written as DNA, the CDR3 is TGTGCCAGCAGCTTGGGTTGGGGGCGCGTCACTGAAGCTTTCTTT. Translating gives CASSLGWGRVTEAFF.

This chain links TRBV3-1 (or the pseudogene TRBV3-2) with TRBJ1-3; 8 bases fit TRBD1. The V and J ends lost 4 bases and 6 bases, in that order; junction bases with no gene match: 8. The CDR3 length is 15 residues. Germline V gives CDR1 LGHDT, CDR2 YNNKEL (reference sequence). CDR3 sequence (DNA): TGTGCCAGCAGCCTCGATCTGACAGGGGCAAACACCATATATTTT. Its translation: CASSLDLTGANTIYF.

Of note for this clone: One end of the junction varies from germline; a read error may be responsible. The rearrangement joins TRBV12-3 or TRBV12-4 to TRBJ2-4, with no clear D. The length of the CDR3 is 11 residues. In DNA, the CDR3 is TGTGCCAGCAGTTTAAGAAACATCCAGTACTTC. Protein sequence: CASSLRNIQYF.

This clone was seen a few times. The rearrangement links TRBV7-9 to TRBJ1-1; D uncertain. V was cut by 6 bases and J by 8 bases, with 10 bases left in between. The CDR3 extends over 11 amino acids. Germline CDR1 and CDR2: SEHNR and FQNEAQ (reference sequence). CDR3 bases: TGTGCCAGCAGGGATGGACCCGAAGCTTTCTTT. Translating gives CASRDGPEAFF.

This chain uses TRBV19 with TRBJ1-4; 7 positions agree with TRBD1. The CDR3 loop spans 17 amino acids. Losses at the gene ends were 3 bases for V and 8 bases for J; bases not matched to a gene: 15. The germline V gene encodes CDR1 LNHDA and CDR2 SQIVND (reference sequence). The CDR3 is CASSMLVAGGVQEKLFF. CDR3 nucleotides: TGTGCCAGTAGTATGCTGGTGGCAGGGGGGGTTCAGGAAAAACTGTTTTTT.

This clone was counted once. At one boundary the junction diverges from the germline segment, which might be a read error. The chain links TRBV5-1 to TRBJ2-7, with D maybe TRBD2 (7 bases). The CDR3 covers 15 residues. The V gene's germline CDR1 is SGHRS and CDR2 YFSETQ. The CDR3 sequence: CARSLGGGGPYEQYF. CDR3 coding DNA: TGCGCCCGCAGCTTGGGGGGGGGCGGCCCCTACGAGCAGTACTTC.

The rearrangement joins TRBV2 to TRBJ1-2, with D possibly matching TRBD1 (5 bases). The CDR3 extends over 14 amino acids. V was shortened by 7 bases and J by 4 bases, with 16 bases between the two germline ends. Per germline, CDR1 SNHLY and CDR2 FYNNEI. The CDR3 here is CASTPGRRLYGYTF. CDR3 in DNA: TGTGCCAGCACTCCGGGACGGAGACTCTATGGCTACACCTTC.

The V call is TRBV19, the J call TRBJ1-6; unclear D gene. V gave up 3 bases and J gave up 7 bases, with 13 bases separating them. The CDR3 runs to 15 residues. Germline-derived CDR1 and CDR2 are LNHDA and SQIVND (reference sequence). Here the CDR3 DNA reads TGTGCCAGTAGTATGCAGAGGGTTGGAAATTCACCCCTCCACTTT. Translated: CASSMQRVGNSPLHF.

The gene calls are TRBV5-1 and TRBJ2-3, with 11 bases aligning to TRBD2. From germline, CDR1 is SGHRS and CDR2 YFSETQ. The CDR3 is made up of 17 amino acids. The junction had 9 bases not matched to a gene; V was cut back by 5 bases and J by 1 base. The CDR3, as DNA: TGCGCCAGCAGTTCCCGACTAGCGGGGTCCGGCACAGATACGCAGTATTTT. Translating gives CASSSRLAGSGTDTQYF. Full variable domain (rest looked up from reference TRBV5-1 and TRBJ2-3): KAGVTQTPRYLIKTRGQQVTLSCSPISGHRSVSWYQQTPGQGLQFLFEYFSETQRNKGNFPGRFSGRQFSNSRSEMNVSTLELGDSALYLCASSSRLAGSGTDTQYFGPGTRLTVL.

As DNA, the CDR3 is TGTGCCAGCAGTCTCCGGGACGGAAATTCCTACGAGCAGTACTTC. Its translation: CASSLRDGNSYEQYF. The V gene is TRBV27, the J gene TRBJ2-7; perhaps D is TRBD1 or TRBD2 (5 bases each). The CDR3 consists of 15 residues. Germline lookup yields CDR1 MNHEY and CDR2 SMNVEV (reference sequence). V lost 5 bases, J lost 1 base, and 15 bases lay in between.

This chain uses TRBV27 with TRBJ1-5; D unclear. The CDR3 runs 17 residues. Trimming removed 2 bases at V and 0 bases at J, with 14 bases between. The germline gives CDR1 MNHEY, CDR2 SMNVEV (reference sequence). CDR3 in DNA: TGTGCCAGCAGTTTAAGGGCAGGCTACGATAGCAATCAGCCCCAGCATTTT. It translates to CASSLRAGYDSNQPQHF.

This chain links TRBV19 with TRBJ1-1, with 7 positions matching TRBD1. The V segment lost 3 bases and the J segment 5 bases; nucleotides outside the gene matches: 9. From germline, CDR1 is LNHDA and CDR2 SQIVND (reference sequence). This CDR3 comprises 15 residues. The CDR3 DNA reads TGTGCCAGTAGTATTAGGGGGCGCGGGTCGACTGAAGCTTTCTTT. Translating it yields CASSIRGRGSTEAFF.

This clone was picked up one time. This chain connects TRBV3-1 (or the pseudogene TRBV3-2) to TRBJ2-3; 8 bases line up with TRBD2. V trimming: 1 base; J trimming: 5 bases; junction bases outside the gene matches: 2. The CDR3 is 14 residues long. Per the germline V gene, CDR1 is LGHDT and CDR2 is YNNKEL (reference sequence). The CDR3 bases are TGTGCCAGCAGCCAAGCGGGGGGGTTAGATACGCAGTATTTT. Protein sequence: CASSQAGGLDTQYF.

The V call is TRBV28, the J call TRBJ1-1, with no clear D. The CDR3 runs 15 residues. Trimming cost V 2 bases and J 4 bases, with 14 bases left between them. Germline CDR1 reads MDHEN; CDR2 reads SYDVKM. CDR3 coding DNA: TGTGCCAGCAGTTTACTGAGGGAACTGGGCACTGAAGCTTTCTTT. Translation: CASSLLRELGTEAFF.

The gene calls are TRBV4-1 and TRBJ1-5; 7 bases align to TRBD1. Germline CDR1 MGHRA, CDR2 YSYEKL. Germline trimming cut 1 base from V and 4 bases from J; bases unmatched to any gene: 13. This CDR3 spans 18 amino acids. The CDR3 nucleotides are TGCGCCAGCAGCCAAGTCTTTGAGGGGGCAACTCGGAATCAGCCCCAGCATTTT. The encoded protein is CASSQVFEGATRNQPQHF.

The rearrangement uses TRBV2 and TRBJ1-6; weak D call: TRBD1 (5 bases). This CDR3 has 13 amino acids. The germline V and J ends were trimmed by 4 bases and 9 bases, with 10 bases remaining between them. From germline, CDR1 is SNHLY and CDR2 FYNNEI. CDR3 loop: CASSGPGASPLHF. The CDR3, as DNA: TGTGCCAGCAGTGGCCCCGGGGCTTCACCCCTCCACTTT. The variable domain in full, with the rest retrieved from reference TRBV2 and TRBJ1-6, is EPEVTQTPSHQVTQMGQEVILRCVPISNHLYFYWYRQILGQKVEFLVSFYNNEISEKSEIFDDQFSVERPDGSNFTLKIRSTKLEDSAMYFCASSGPGASPLHFGNGTRLTVT.

The chain uses TRBV2 and TRBJ2-1; TRBD2 matches at 11 bases. The ends lost 8 bases at V and 1 base at J; junction bases unmatched: 1. Germline CDR1 SNHLY, CDR2 FYNNEI. The CDR3 has 14 amino acids. The CDR3 sequence: CASSSGGSYNEQFF. CDR3 sequence (DNA): TGTGCCAGCTCTAGCGGGGGGTCCTACAATGAGCAGTTCTTC.

V is TRBV2 and J is TRBJ2-5, with TRBD2 as a possible D gene (6 bases). The V end lost 2 bases, the J end lost 1 base, and 20 bases lay between the germline ends. The germline gives CDR1 SNHLY, CDR2 FYNNEI. The CDR3 has 18 residues. As DNA, the CDR3 is TGTGCCAGCAGTGAAAGGGCGGGAAGCGGAGGAACCCAAGAGACCCAGTACTTC. Translating gives CASSERAGSGGTQETQYF.

This clone was recorded only once. The V and J genes are TRBV6-4 and TRBJ1-1; D is unclear. This CDR3 is built from 13 residues. Germline V gives CDR1 MRHNA, CDR2 SNTAGT. V lost 0 bases and J 2 bases, leaving 4 bases between the germline ends. The CDR3 nucleotides are TGTGCCAGCAGTGACTCGGCAAACACTGAAGCTTTCTTT. Translated: CASSDSANTEAFF.

This sequence joins TRBV15 and TRBJ2-7; the match to TRBD1 covers 7 bases. This CDR3 is built from 14 residues. Germline trimming cut 3 bases from V and 3 bases from J; bases unmatched to any gene: 5. CDR1 and CDR2 from the germline V gene are LNHNV and YYDKDF (reference sequence). CDR3 sequence: CATSRGTAFYEQYF. CDR3 DNA: TGTGCCACCAGCAGGGGGACAGCCTTCTACGAGCAGTACTTC.

The rearrangement uses TRBV27 and TRBJ2-2; D is perhaps TRBD1 or TRBD2 (5 bases each). CDR1 and CDR2 (germline): MNHEY, SMNVEV (reference sequence). V was shortened by 7 bases and J by 0 bases, with 12 bases between the two germline ends. This CDR3 is 15 amino acids long. CDR3 sequence: CASMGWDANTGELFF. The CDR3 DNA reads TGTGCCAGCATGGGTTGGGACGCGAACACCGGGGAGCTGTTTTTT.

The J gene is TRBJ1-6, the V gene TRBV7-3; tentatively, D is TRBD1 (6 bases). In germline, CDR1 is SGHTA, CDR2 FQGTGA. Between the trimmed V and J ends, which lost 5 bases and 10 bases, there was a span of 12 bases. This CDR3 spans 13 amino acids. CDR3 loop: CASSIQGRSPLHF. The CDR3 DNA reads TGTGCCAGCAGCATACAGGGCCGGTCACCCCTCCACTTT.

This chain links TRBV5-1 with TRBJ1-1; D perhaps matches TRBD1 (6 bases). The CDR3 contains 15 residues. From germline, CDR1 is SGHRS and CDR2 YFSETQ. Trimming pared 4 bases from V and 4 bases from J, leaving 17 bases between. CDR3 in DNA: TGCGCCAGCAGCCCTGAGACATTAGGGGGCACTGAAGCTTTCTTT. It encodes CASSPETLGGTEAFF.

This chain joins TRBV12-3 or TRBV12-4 and TRBJ2-1; a weak D match, TRBD2 (6 bases). CDR3 length equals 13 residues. With 4 bases removed from V and 15 bases from J, the gap between germline ends came to 19 bases. The CDR3 nucleotides read TGTGCCAGCAGTTCCCTACTAGCCCCTCTCGGGTTCTTC. It translates to CASSSLLAPLGFF.

This clone appeared a single time. The chain couples TRBV18 to TRBJ1-2, with D hard to call. The V end was cut by 2 bases, the J end by 3 bases, with 13 bases between. CDR1 and CDR2 (germline): KGHSH, LQKENI. This CDR3 is built from 15 residues. CDR3 sequence: CASSPAGGFDYGYTF. The CDR3 DNA follows: TGTGCCAGCTCACCAGCGGGAGGTTTTGACTATGGCTACACCTTC.

This rearrangement joins TRBV4-1 to TRBJ1-3; no firm D call. Deletions cut 0 bases from V and 0 bases from J, with 6 bases between. This CDR3 has 15 amino acids. The germline V gene encodes CDR1 MGHRA and CDR2 YSYEKL. CDR3 bases: TGCGCCAGCAGCCAAGAGCCAGCCTCTGGAAACACCATATATTTT. This translates into CASSQEPASGNTIYF.

The chain couples TRBV24-1 to TRBJ2-3, with 8 positions matching TRBD1. The V gene end was trimmed by 9 bases and the J gene end by 2 bases; junction bases not matched to a gene: 9. CDR1 and CDR2 (germline): KGHDR, SFDVKD. The CDR3 sequence is 15 residues long. CDR3 amino acids: CATSAPGGITDTQYF. CDR3 DNA sequence: TGTGCCACCTCAGCTCCAGGGGGCATCACAGATACGCAGTATTTT.